The present T cell receptor (beta chain) was sequenced within a study of blood T cells in healthy people across ages. The CDR3 runs to 15 residues. With 5 bases clipped from V and 7 bases from J, the junction kept 9 bases outside the gene matches. Looked up from germline, CDR1 is SEHNR and CDR2 is FQNEAQ (reference sequence). Those donating, healthy Caucasian individuals from Russia, were aged about 6 to 95. Using a J-beta primer mix together with a sample-barcoded 5' primer, a second PCR was run for roughly 7 to 12 cycles. Each cDNA molecule carried a tag from a template-switch adaptor that contained 12 random nucleotides. Every sample gave at least 3 million paired-end reads containing CDR3. TCRdb redid the calling of the 5' RACE reads with MiXCR, one entry per CDR3 protein. This table has roughly 2 million distinct CDR3 sequences, roughly 49% appearing once.

Material: blood. The TCR sequence derives from a middle-aged woman in good health. V is TRBV7-9 and J is TRBJ1-4, with 8 bases lining up with TRBD1. For the CDR3, the DNA is TGTGCCAGCAGCAACCGACAGGGGCAGGGTGAAAAACTGTTTTTT. It encodes CASSNRQGQGEKLFF.